Here is one TCR beta chain with its context. What it recognizes is unknown. TCRdb keeps only in-frame clones here, not all; method: immunoSEQ multiplex PCR. Here the sample spans about 20,000 clones, about 83% being singletons. The sample comes from a study of OX40 agonist ivuxolimab in advanced cancers. Broader study findings: Clonal expansion by week 6 occurred in CD4+ and CD8+ blood T cells (at 0.1 to 3.0 mg/kg). Some of the lowest clonal expansion was seen in partial responders at 0.1-3.0 mg/kg.

Germline V gives CDR1 SGHVS, CDR2 FNYEAQ. This CDR3 is 14 amino acids long. Trimming removed 3 bases at V and 7 bases at J, with 13 bases between. The TCR was taken from an adult with an advanced solid tumor such as melanoma, head and neck, liver or kidney cancer. This sample comprised CD4+ or CD8+ T cells sorted from blood, obtained in a trial of the OX40 agonist ivuxolimab. The rearrangement links TRBV7-6 to TRBJ1-5; D is unresolved. CDR3 sequence (DNA): TGTGCCAGCAGCTTGGGCGGCGACTTGCAGCCCCAGCATTTT. Its translation is CASSLGGDLQPQHF.